This T cell receptor beta chain was sequenced in a study of cytomegalovirus exposure and HLA in healthy donors. CDR3 length: 13 residues. V lost 4 bases, J lost 4 bases, and 4 bases stayed unmatched. Germline-derived CDR1 and CDR2 are GTSNPN and SVGIG (reference sequence). 60 Vbeta and 13 Jbeta primers were used in PCR. Here immunoSEQ multiplex PCR was the method, and the copy in TCRdb shows in-frame clones only, minus some. The sample carries some 200,000 clones, 75% to 85% recorded once. The sequence derives from a girl aged 10 to 17 in good health and CMV-seronegative. The chain carries TRBV30 and TRBJ1-1; 9 bases align to TRBD1. The sequenced sample consisted of PBMCs. DNA of the CDR3: TGTGCCTGGAAGGGACAGGGTTTCACTGAAGCTTTCTTT. Amino acid sequence: CAWKGQGFTEAFF. Based on the CDR3 plus reference TRBV30 and TRBJ1-1, the full variable domain is SQTIHQWPATLVQPVGSPLSLECTVEGTSNPNLYWYRQAAGRGLQLLFYSVGIGQISSEVPQNLSASRPQDRQFILSSKKLLLSDSGFYLCAWKGQGFTEAFFGQGTRLTVV.